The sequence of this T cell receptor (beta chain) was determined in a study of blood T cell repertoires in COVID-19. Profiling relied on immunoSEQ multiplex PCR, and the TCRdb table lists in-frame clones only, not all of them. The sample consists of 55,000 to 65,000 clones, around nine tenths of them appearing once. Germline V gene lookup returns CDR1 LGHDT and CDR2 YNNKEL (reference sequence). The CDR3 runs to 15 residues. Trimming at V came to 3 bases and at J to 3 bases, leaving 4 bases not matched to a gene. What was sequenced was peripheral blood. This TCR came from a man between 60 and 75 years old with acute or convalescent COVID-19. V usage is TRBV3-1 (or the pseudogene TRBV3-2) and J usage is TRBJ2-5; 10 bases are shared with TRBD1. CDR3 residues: CASSHLGTGEETQYF. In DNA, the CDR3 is TGTGCCAGCAGCCATCTGGGGACAGGGGAAGAGACCCAGTACTTC.